Each of the 7 T cell receptor beta chains below was sequenced from the same sample in a study of cytomegalovirus exposure and HLA in healthy donors. The PCR contained 60 Vbeta and 13 Jbeta primers. Assay: immunoSEQ multiplex PCR; the TCRdb copy retains only in-frame clones and omits some. The profile covers approximately 98,000 clones, with about 80% appearing a single time and about a tenth taken by the ten largest. Sequenced sample: PBMCs. These receptor sequences come from a man aged 18 to 35 in good health and CMV-seropositive.

This CDR3 is CASSLTPGGREGYTF. The CDR3 DNA reads as TGCGCCAGCAGCCTCACGCCAGGGGGGAGAGAAGGCTACACCTTC. The chain uses TRBV5-1 and TRBJ1-2; 7 bases map to TRBD1. The CDR3 runs to 15 residues. Germline loops: CDR1 SGHRS, CDR2 YFSETQ. The trim removed 4 bases at V and 8 bases at J, leaving 14 bases unmatched.

The V call is TRBV5-1, the J call TRBJ2-2; TRBD2 matches at 8 bases. Germline V lookup: CDR1 SGHRS, CDR2 YFSETQ. CDR3 length equals 15 residues. J gave up 4 bases and V 1 base, and 3 bases lay outside the gene matches. The CDR3 loop reads CASSLNSGGTGELFF. CDR3 DNA sequence: TGCGCCAGCAGCTTGAACAGCGGGGGCACCGGGGAGCTGTTTTTT.

The J gene is TRBJ2-7, the V gene TRBV30; perhaps TRBD1 as D (6 bases). This CDR3 region has 14 residues. Per the germline V gene, CDR1 is GTSNPN and CDR2 is SVGIG (reference sequence). The ends were cut back, 3 bases at V and 2 bases at J, with 14 bases in the middle. CDR3 coding DNA: TGTGCCTGGAGGGGAGTGGACAGAGCCTACGAGCAGTACTTC. Residues: CAWRGVDRAYEQYF.

V usage is TRBV5-6 and J usage is TRBJ2-1, with 10 bases identical to TRBD2. From germline, CDR1 is SGHDT and CDR2 YYEEEE. The CDR3 has 17 residues. The J segment lost 8 bases and the V segment lost 4 bases, leaving 15 bases of the junction unmatched. CDR3 in amino acids: CASSLNMLAGVVHEQFF. The CDR3 bases are TGTGCCAGCAGCCTGAACATGCTAGCGGGGGTTGTCCATGAGCAGTTCTTC.

The gene calls are TRBV27 and TRBJ2-7, with a weak D call TRBD2 (6 bases). The germline V gene encodes CDR1 MNHEY and CDR2 SMNVEV (reference sequence). V gave up 2 bases and J gave up 3 bases, with 17 bases separating them. The CDR3 sequence is 16 residues long. In DNA form, the CDR3 reads TGTGCCAGCAGTTTACCCACGACGGACGGGGGCTACGAGCAGTACTTC. Residues: CASSLPTTDGGYEQYF.

V gene TRBV29-1 combines with J gene TRBJ2-4, with D possibly TRBD2 on 6 matching bases. Germline V gene data show CDR1 as SQVTM and CDR2 as ANQGSEA. The CDR3 length is 13 residues. V was trimmed by 4 bases and J by 10 bases, leaving 17 bases between them. For the CDR3, the DNA is TGCAGCGTTGGGAGGGGTTTTCAGTCAATTCAGTACTTC. Translation: CSVGRGFQSIQYF. The full variable domain, in which reference TRBV29-1 and TRBJ2-4 provide the parts outside the CDR3, is SAVISQKPSRDICQRGTSLTIQCQVDSQVTMMFWYRQQPGQSLTLIATANQGSEATYESGFVIDKFPISRPNLTFSTLTVSNMSPEDSSIYLCSVGRGFQSIQYFGAGTRLSVL.

This clone is a singleton in its sample. V gene TRBV25-1 combines with J gene TRBJ1-3; D is ambiguous. The CDR3 runs to 16 residues. V dropped 3 bases and J dropped 11 bases, with 23 bases sitting between them. Germline V gene sequence: CDR1 MGHDK, CDR2 SYGVNS. The CDR3 DNA reads TGTGCCAGCAGTGATGGCGGGCATTTCCGGTCATCCTCCATATATTTT. Protein product: CASSDGGHFRSSSIYF. The entire variable domain, with the rest obtained from reference TRBV25-1 and TRBJ1-3, is as follows: EADIYQTPRYLVIGTGKKITLECSQTMGHDKMYWYQQDPGMELHLIHYSYGVNSTEKGDLSSESTVSRIRTEHFPLTLESARPSHTSQYLCASSDGGHFRSSSIYFGEGSWLTVV.